This T cell receptor beta chain was captured in a study of T-cell reconstitution after alpha-beta-depleted transplantation in children. CDR3 length: 11 amino acids. Between the trimmed V and J ends, which lost 8 bases and 8 bases, there was a span of 13 bases. Per the germline V gene, CDR1 is SQVTM and CDR2 is ANQGSEA. This clonotype was counted between two and nine times. Construction of the TCRbeta library involved unique molecular identifiers. MiXCR, applied by TCRdb to the PCR reads, yields one record per CDR3 protein. The sample includes 300,000 to 350,000 distinct CDR3 sequences, roughly 25% of them seen just once.

This receptor was identified in a male patient younger than 18 who had a stem cell transplant for acute lymphoblastic leukemia, so the T cells may come from the graft donor. The V gene is TRBV29-1, the J gene TRBJ2-1; no clear D. This specimen was PBMCs, mostly from graft donor cells, taken 180 days after TCRalphabeta/CD19-depleted stem cell transplant. This CDR3 is CSRMRYDEQFF. CDR3 DNA sequence: TGCAGCCGGATGCGGTACGATGAGCAGTTCTTC.